Presented here are 25 T cell receptor beta chains from one specimen sequenced in a study of T cells after yellow fever vaccination. TCRdb used MiXCR to reprocess the 5' RACE reads, holding one entry per CDR3 protein. This repertoire shows a few hundred thousand distinct CDR3 sequences, about a sixth found once; its top ten account for roughly 17%. Sequences were derived from PBMCs, sampled around 5 days after the first yellow fever vaccination. Receptors originate from a man younger than 30 who received the YFV17D yellow fever vaccine.

This clonotype was detected only a few times. The chain recombines TRBV29-1 with TRBJ1-2, with TRBD1 matching 10 bases. V shed 8 bases and J 4 bases; nucleotides not matched to a gene: 4. The CDR3 is 12 amino acids. Germline CDR1 reads SQVTM; CDR2 reads ANQGSEA. The CDR3 reads CSSGTGAYGYTF. CDR3 coding DNA: TGCAGCTCTGGGACAGGGGCCTATGGCTACACCTTC. The full variable domain, completed using reference TRBV29-1 and TRBJ1-2, is SAVISQKPSRDICQRGTSLTIQCQVDSQVTMMFWYRQQPGQSLTLIATANQGSEATYESGFVIDKFPISRPNLTFSTLTVSNMSPEDSSIYLCSSGTGAYGYTFGSGTRLTVV.

The chain recombines TRBV1 with TRBJ2-7. TRBV1 is annotated as a pseudogene. The CDR3 loop spans 16 amino acids. The CDR3 nucleotides are TGCACCAGCACCCAGACTACGGCCGAGGGTTCGTACGAGCAGTACTTC. The encoded protein is CTSTQTTAEGSYEQYF.

V is TRBV7-9 and J is TRBJ2-7; no reliable D call. V shed 4 bases and J shed 1 base, with 11 bases lying between them. The CDR3 runs to 14 residues. Per germline, CDR1 SEHNR and CDR2 FQNEAQ (reference sequence). In nucleotides, the CDR3 is TGTGCCAGCAGCTCAAAAGACGGATCCTACGAGCAGTACTTC. Translation gives CASSSKDGSYEQYF.

In its sample, this clonotype was seen a few times. The rearrangement uses TRBV6-1 and TRBJ2-3; the match to TRBD2 covers 10 bases. The junction had 6 bases not matched to a gene; V was cut back by 4 bases and J by 2 bases. The CDR3 runs 16 residues. The V gene's germline CDR1 is MNHNS and CDR2 SASEGT. The CDR3: CASSVLAGANTDTQYF. CDR3 bases: TGTGCCAGCAGTGTTCTAGCGGGGGCGAACACAGATACGCAGTATTTT.

The chain couples TRBV9 to TRBJ2-3, with D perhaps matching TRBD1 (5 bases). Germline V gives CDR1 SGDLS, CDR2 YYNGEE. The CDR3 length is 15 residues. V lost 0 bases to trimming and J lost 8 bases, with 16 bases between them. CDR3 nucleotide sequence: TGTGCCAGCAGCGTAGAGGGGTCCCCCCAGAGTACGCAGTATTTT. This encodes CASSVEGSPQSTQYF.

This rearrangement joins TRBV6-6 to TRBJ1-2; D not certain. Trimming stripped 10 bases from V and 6 bases from J, with 18 bases between. The CDR3 is made up of 13 amino acids. Germline V CDR1 and CDR2: MNHNY, SVGAGI (reference sequence). The CDR3 region has the DNA TGTGCCACCAAACTCTGGGAGGGAAATGGCTACACCTTC. It specifies CATKLWEGNGYTF.

The rearrangement joins TRBV28 to TRBJ2-3, with 8 bases identical to TRBD2. The V and J ends lost 4 bases and 4 bases, in that order; junction bases with no gene match: 10. CDR1 is MDHEN and CDR2 is SYDVKM in the germline V gene. CDR3 length: 16 residues. This chain's CDR3 is CASSWTGGQWSDTQYF. Written as DNA, the CDR3 is TGTGCCAGCAGTTGGACGGGGGGGCAGTGGTCAGATACGCAGTATTTT.

The rearrangement joins TRBV7-2 to TRBJ2-3, with 12 bases fitting TRBD2. The CDR3 sequence is 16 residues long. J was trimmed by 6 bases and V by 3 bases; bases with no gene match: 7. Germline V gene sequence: CDR1 SGHTA, CDR2 FQGNSA. The DNA for the CDR3 is TGTGCCAGCAGCTTTCTAGCGGGGGGGGGCATGGATACGCAGTATTTT. Protein: CASSFLAGGGMDTQYF. Looking up the rest from reference TRBV7-2 and TRBJ2-3 gives the full variable domain: GAGVSQSPSNKVTEKGKDVELRCDPISGHTALYWYRQSLGQGLEFLIYFQGNSAPDKSGLPSDRFSAERTGGSVSTLTIQRTQQEDSAVYLCASSFLAGGGMDTQYFGPGTRLTVL.

The chain couples TRBV6-1 to TRBJ1-2; a weak D match, TRBD1 (6 bases). V lost 8 bases to trimming and J lost 8 bases, with 18 bases between them. The germline gives CDR1 MNHNS, CDR2 SASEGT. CDR3 size: 13 residues. CDR3 coding DNA: TGTGCCAGCCGACGGACAGCGAGGAGCGGCTACACCTTC. Translating gives CASRRTARSGYTF.

The chain has TRBV5-1 and TRBJ2-3; a weak D match, TRBD2 (7 bases). The CDR3 is 16 residues long. CDR1 is SGHRS and CDR2 is YFSETQ in the germline V gene. The germline V and J ends were trimmed by 0 bases and 0 bases, with 11 bases remaining between them. The CDR3 nucleotides read TGCGCCAGCAGCTTGGTGCCGGGGGGCAGCACAGATACGCAGTATTTT. It yields the protein CASSLVPGGSTDTQYF. The full variable domain, its missing parts supplied by reference TRBV5-1 and TRBJ2-3, is KAGVTQTPRYLIKTRGQQVTLSCSPISGHRSVSWYQQTPGQGLQFLFEYFSETQRNKGNFPGRFSGRQFSNSRSEMNVSTLELGDSALYLCASSLVPGGSTDTQYFGPGTRLTVL.

This clonotype showed up just a few times. This chain joins TRBV6-1 and TRBJ2-5; D not certain. Germline CDR1 is MNHNS and CDR2 is SASEGT. The CDR3 is 14 residues long. V shed 8 bases and J shed 0 bases, with 13 bases lying between them. CDR3 coding DNA: TGTGCCAGCTGGGTCAACCCGTACCAAGAGACCCAGTACTTC. The encoded protein is CASWVNPYQETQYF.

In its sample, this clonotype was seen a few times. The rearrangement links TRBV4-1 to TRBJ2-3, with D possibly TRBD1 on 6 matching bases. This CDR3 spans 17 amino acids. Trimming left V 0 bases short and J 1 base short, with 14 bases between. The germline V gene has CDR1 MGHRA and CDR2 YSYEKL. CDR3 DNA sequence: TGCGCCAGCAGCCAAGATGGCACAGGGTACGGCACAGATACGCAGTATTTT. This gives the protein CASSQDGTGYGTDTQYF.

The J gene is TRBJ1-2, the V gene TRBV5-1; no clear D. Trimming removed 2 bases at V and 2 bases at J, with 7 bases between. Germline assignment: CDR1 SGHRS and CDR2 YFSETQ. CDR3 length equals 13 residues. The CDR3 DNA follows: TGCGCCAGCAGCTTCGACGAGAACTATGGCTACACCTTC. Protein product: CASSFDENYGYTF.

This rearrangement joins TRBV21-1 to TRBJ1-5; the table's D call TRBD1 went unverified against the DNA. TRBV21-1 is shown as a pseudogene. The CDR3 spans 16 residues. The CDR3, as DNA: TGTGCCAGCAGCAAATCAGGGTCGTGTACGAAGCAGCCCCAGCATTTT. Its protein product is CASSKSGSCTKQPQHF.

This clonotype has only a few counts. The chain has TRBV7-9 and TRBJ1-1; 8 positions agree with TRBD1. After removal of 5 bases from V and 4 bases from J, the junction contained 9 bases not matched to a gene. The CDR3 sequence is 15 residues long. Germline V CDR1 and CDR2: SEHNR, FQNEAQ (reference sequence). For the CDR3, the DNA is TGTGCCAGCAGCACCCGGGGCACAGGGGGCACTGAAGCTTTCTTT. Translating gives CASSTRGTGGTEAFF.

CDR3 residues: CSARDGGSYNEQFF. For the CDR3, the DNA is TGCAGTGCTAGAGACGGGGGGTCCTACAATGAGCAGTTCTTC. The chain employs TRBV20-1 and TRBJ2-1; 7 positions agree with TRBD2. The length of the CDR3 is 14 residues. V shed 0 bases and J 1 base; nucleotides not matched to a gene: 0. In germline, CDR1 is DFQATT, CDR2 SNEGSKA (reference sequence).

Only a few counts were recorded for this clonotype. The chain has TRBV4-2 and TRBJ2-1, with D perhaps TRBD2 (6 bases). V lost 3 bases and J 7 bases, leaving 16 bases between the germline ends. The CDR3 has 15 residues. Germline V gene data show CDR1 as LGHNA and CDR2 as YNFKEQ. The DNA of the CDR3 is TGTGCCAGCAGCCAGCGCGGGGCCGTGGGTAATGAGCAGTTCTTC. It yields the protein CASSQRGAVGNEQFF.

This clonotype was counted at least ten times. The rearrangement uses TRBV7-3 and TRBJ1-6; D uncertain. This CDR3 comprises 13 residues. CDR1 and CDR2 (germline): SGHTA, FQGTGA. Trimming left V 6 bases short and J 7 bases short, with 10 bases between. The CDR3 DNA reads TGTGCCAGCAGGCGCAGTGGGAATTCACCCCTCCACTTT. Translation: CASRRSGNSPLHF. The entire variable domain, with the rest obtained from reference TRBV7-3 and TRBJ1-6, is as follows: GAGVSQTPSNKVTEKGKYVELRCDPISGHTALYWYRQSLGQGPEFLIYFQGTGAADDSGLPNDRFFAVRPEGSVSTLKIQRTERGDSAVYLCASRRSGNSPLHFGNGTRLTVT.

J is TRBJ2-7 and V is TRBV20-1; 7 bases line up with TRBD1. This CDR3 is built from 14 residues. The ends lost 0 bases at V and 3 bases at J; junction bases unmatched: 5. Germline-derived CDR1 and CDR2 are DFQATT and SNEGSKA (reference sequence). In DNA form, the CDR3 reads TGCAGTGCTAGAGACGGGACAGTCCTCTACGAGCAGTACTTC. Amino acid sequence: CSARDGTVLYEQYF.

This clonotype was detected a few times. This chain connects TRBV7-2 to TRBJ2-2; D gene ambiguous. The germline V gene has CDR1 SGHTA and CDR2 FQGNSA. CDR3 size: 16 residues. Between the trimmed V and J ends, which lost 1 base and 4 bases, there was a span of 13 bases. CDR3 loop: CASSLVWRVGTGELFF. The CDR3, as DNA: TGTGCCAGCAGCTTAGTTTGGCGCGTAGGCACCGGGGAGCTGTTTTTT.

This clonotype was seen a handful of times. J is TRBJ1-4 and V is TRBV10-3; 10 nucleotides align to TRBD1. The germline V gene has CDR1 ENHRY and CDR2 SYGVKD. The CDR3 is 14 residues long. V trimming: 6 bases; J trimming: 7 bases; junction bases outside the gene matches: 5. CDR3 DNA sequence: TGTGCCATCAGCCTCGGACAGGGGGTTGAAAAACTGTTTTTT. Its translation is CAISLGQGVEKLFF.

This clonotype was seen a few times. This sequence joins TRBV9 and TRBJ1-2, with D unresolved. CDR1 is SGDLS, CDR2 YYNGEE, per germline. The CDR3 length is 15 residues. The V gene lost 0 bases and the J gene lost 0 bases, with 9 bases spanning the gap. The chain's CDR3 is CASSVDSRANYGYTF. DNA of the CDR3: TGTGCCAGCAGCGTAGACTCAAGAGCTAACTATGGCTACACCTTC.

Remarks on this clonotype: The CDR3 end shows no conserved phenylalanine or tryptophan, and so a read error is likely. It is unclear where the CDR3 begins or ends on the DNA, so no DNA is shown, and the CDR3 is as TCRdb lists it. The chain links TRBV21-1 to TRBJ2-1; TRBD1, the D gene given by the table, was not confirmed from the DNA. TRBV21-1 constitutes a pseudogene. The CDR3 length equals 12 residues, ends included. CDR3 protein: CASSNLPKGGLV.

This clonotype was observed a few times. This rearrangement joins TRBV4-1 to TRBJ1-4; D perhaps matches TRBD1 (6 bases). There are 15 residues in the CDR3. From germline, CDR1 is MGHRA and CDR2 YSYEKL. Trimming took off 3 bases at V and 8 bases at J, with 16 bases between the two ends. CDR3: CASSHPPAGDEKLFF. DNA for the CDR3: TGCGCCAGCAGCCACCCTCCCGCAGGGGACGAAAAACTGTTTTTT.

The chain couples TRBV6-1 to TRBJ2-2, with 11 bases that match TRBD2. V trimming: 6 bases; J trimming: 6 bases; junction bases outside the gene matches: 3. Germline CDR1 is MNHNS and CDR2 is SASEGT. The CDR3 loop spans 14 amino acids. In DNA, the CDR3 is TGTGCCAGCAGGGTAGCGGGGGGGCCCGGGGAGCTGTTTTTT. Its protein product is CASRVAGGPGELFF.